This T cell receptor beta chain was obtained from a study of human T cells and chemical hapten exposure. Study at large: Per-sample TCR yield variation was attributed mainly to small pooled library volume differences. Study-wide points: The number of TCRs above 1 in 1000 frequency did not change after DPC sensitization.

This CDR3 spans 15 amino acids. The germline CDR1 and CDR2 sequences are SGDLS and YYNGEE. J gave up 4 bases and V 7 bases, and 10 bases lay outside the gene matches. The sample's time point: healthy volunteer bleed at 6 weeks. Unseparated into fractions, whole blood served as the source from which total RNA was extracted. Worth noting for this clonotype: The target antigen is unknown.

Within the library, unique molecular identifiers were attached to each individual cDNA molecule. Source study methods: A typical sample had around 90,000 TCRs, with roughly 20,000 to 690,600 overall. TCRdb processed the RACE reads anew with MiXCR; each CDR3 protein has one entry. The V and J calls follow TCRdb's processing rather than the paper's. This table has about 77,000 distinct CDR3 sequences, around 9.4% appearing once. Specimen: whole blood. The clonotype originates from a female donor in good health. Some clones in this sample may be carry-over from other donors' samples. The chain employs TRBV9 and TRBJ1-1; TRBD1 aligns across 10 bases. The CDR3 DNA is TGTGCCAGCGGAAAAGAGGGACAGGGGTTCACTGAAGCTTTCTTT. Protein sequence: CASGKEGQGFTEAFF.